The text below deals with one TCR beta chain. This sample stems from a study of T cell responses to AZD1222 COVID-19 vaccine. Germline CDR1 and CDR2: MGHRA and YSYEKL. The junction had 8 bases not matched to a gene; V was cut back by 4 bases and J by 7 bases. This CDR3 comprises 14 residues. TCRdb's copy holds only in-frame clones and misses some; the assay was immunoSEQ multiplex PCR. The data show more than 150,000 clones, around 88% seen once. The receptor's source is an adult in good health. This chain uses TRBV4-1 with TRBJ2-7; 9 bases match TRBD1. The specimen comprised peripheral blood, sampled on day 0 of AZD1222 vaccination. CDR3 DNA: TGCGCCAGCAGCCCCGGGACAGGGTTTTCGGAGCAGTACTTC. It is translated as CASSPGTGFSEQYF.